These 18 T cell receptor beta chains were all obtained from the same sample, sequenced in a study of blood T cell repertoires in COVID-19. Generated by immunoSEQ multiplex PCR, the TCRdb table keeps only in-frame clones and is missing some. The sample consists of roughly 40,000 clones, roughly nine tenths of them appearing once. What was sequenced was peripheral blood. The receptors were sampled from a man aged 30 to 45 with active or convalescent COVID-19.

The chain couples TRBV27 to TRBJ2-3, with TRBD1 identical over 8 bases. After removal of 7 bases from V and 4 bases from J, the junction contained 10 bases not matched to a gene. Germline CDR1 MNHEY, CDR2 SMNVEV (reference sequence). The CDR3 is made up of 15 amino acids. In nucleotides, the CDR3 is TGTGCCAGCACCCGTGCCCAGGGGGCGTCAGATACGCAGTATTTT. This sequence encodes CASTRAQGASDTQYF.

The chain couples TRBV28 to TRBJ2-1; 12 nucleotides align to TRBD1. V trimming: 4 bases; J trimming: 9 bases; junction bases outside the gene matches: 7. There are 15 residues in the CDR3. Germline V CDR1 and CDR2: MDHEN, SYDVKM. CDR3 sequence reads: CASSSPGQGAFEQFF. CDR3 DNA sequence: TGTGCCAGCAGTTCTCCGGGACAGGGGGCGTTTGAGCAGTTCTTC. Full variable domain (outside the CDR3, taken from reference TRBV28 and TRBJ2-1): DVKVTQSSRYLVKRTGEKVFLECVQDMDHENMFWYRQDPGLGLRLIYFSYDVKMKEKGDIPEGYSVSREKKERFSLILESASTNQTSMYLCASSSPGQGAFEQFFGPGTRLTVL.

The J gene is TRBJ1-6, the V gene TRBV18, with D possibly matching TRBD1 (5 bases). The germline CDR1 and CDR2 sequences are KGHSH and LQKENI. The CDR3 spans 12 residues. Between the trimmed V and J ends, which lost 3 bases and 13 bases, there was a span of 10 bases. The CDR3 DNA sequence: TGTGCCAGCTCACCGAGCGGGGGGCCCCTCCACTTT. It codes for CASSPSGGPLHF.

The table lists this clone with a count of one. This rearrangement joins TRBV7-3 to TRBJ2-1; perhaps TRBD2 as D (5 bases). CDR3 size: 15 residues. Trimming left V 5 bases short and J 0 bases short, with 11 bases between. Germline values: CDR1 SGHTA, CDR2 FQGTGA. In DNA form, the CDR3 reads TGTGCCAGCAGCCCAAGCGGCCTCTCCTACAATGAGCAGTTCTTC. It is translated as CASSPSGLSYNEQFF.

This clone has a handful of counts. The V gene is TRBV5-4, the J gene TRBJ1-2; 7 bases agree with TRBD1. Unmatched junction bases numbered 1, after V lost 2 bases and J lost 6 bases. CDR3 length equals 12 residues. The V gene's germline CDR1 is SGHNT and CDR2 YYREEE (reference sequence). This CDR3 reads CASSLGQDGYTF. The CDR3 coding sequence is TGTGCCAGCAGCTTAGGACAGGATGGCTACACCTTC.

V usage is TRBV5-4 and J usage is TRBJ2-1, with 15 bases identical to TRBD2. The trim removed 4 bases at V and 4 bases at J, leaving 6 bases unmatched. CDR3 length equals 17 residues. Germline V gene sequence: CDR1 SGHNT, CDR2 YYREEE (reference sequence). The CDR3 DNA sequence: TGTGCCAGCAGCCACGGACTAGCGGGGGGGCGTTACAATGAGCAGTTCTTC. Translating it yields CASSHGLAGGRYNEQFF.

The J gene is TRBJ2-3, the V gene TRBV5-1; unclear D gene. The CDR3 runs to 13 residues. V lost 4 bases and J 3 bases, leaving 9 bases between the germline ends. The germline V gene encodes CDR1 SGHRS and CDR2 YFSETQ. This chain's CDR3 is CASSLGSTDTQYF. CDR3 in DNA: TGCGCCAGCAGCCTCGGGTCAACAGATACGCAGTATTTT.

Only a few counts were recorded for this clone. The CDR3: CASSLALRGDEQFF. The DNA of the CDR3 is TGTGCCAGCAGCTTAGCGCTCCGCGGGGATGAGCAGTTCTTC. The J gene is TRBJ2-1, the V gene TRBV7-2, with D possibly matching TRBD2 (6 bases). V was clipped by 0 bases and J by 8 bases, with 11 bases between them. The CDR3 totals 14 residues. Germline assignment: CDR1 SGHTA and CDR2 FQGNSA.

This chain joins TRBV4-3 and TRBJ2-3, with 10 bases aligning to TRBD2. Germline loops: CDR1 LGHNA, CDR2 YSLEER. After removal of 0 bases from V and 10 bases from J, the junction contained 7 bases not matched to a gene. The CDR3 spans 15 residues. The CDR3 sequence is CASSQEASGSSPQYF. The CDR3 DNA follows: TGCGCCAGCAGCCAAGAGGCTAGCGGGAGTTCGCCGCAGTATTTT.

The gene calls are TRBV21-1 and TRBJ2-7; TRBD2 is the table's D call and was not checked against the DNA. TRBV21-1 is a known pseudogene. The CDR3 loop spans 14 amino acids. CDR3 in amino acids: CASSKEEEGREQYF. In nucleotides, the CDR3 is TGTGCCAGCAGCAAAGAGGAGGAGGGCCGCGAGCAGTACTTC.

The rearrangement joins TRBV7-2 to TRBJ2-7, with D perhaps matching TRBD1 (6 bases). CDR1 is SGHTA, CDR2 FQGNSA, per germline. Trimming pared 5 bases from V and 6 bases from J, leaving 14 bases between. CDR3 length: 13 amino acids. This CDR3 reads CASSLTGASEQYV. CDR3 coding DNA: TGTGCCAGCAGCCTGACAGGTGCGTCCGAGCAGTACGTC.

This chain links TRBV5-1 with TRBJ1-1; D may be TRBD1 (6 bases). CDR3 size: 16 residues. Germline V gives CDR1 SGHRS, CDR2 YFSETQ. The V end was cut by 0 bases, the J end by 1 base, with 13 bases between. Here the CDR3 DNA reads TGCGCCAGCAGCTTGGTGGGATCAGGGGCGAACACTGAAGCTTTCTTT. Its protein product is CASSLVGSGANTEAFF.

V usage is TRBV19 and J usage is TRBJ2-5; 7 nucleotides match TRBD2. This CDR3 contains 15 residues. V gave up 5 bases and J gave up 6 bases; unmatched junction bases: 12. Germline V lookup: CDR1 LNHDA, CDR2 SQIVND (reference sequence). The CDR3 nucleotides read TGTGCCAGTAGTCCTCGACTAGCCGGGCGGCAGACCCAGTACTTC. It specifies CASSPRLAGRQTQYF.

V usage is TRBV12-5 and J usage is TRBJ1-2, with 7 positions matching TRBD1. After removal of 6 bases from V and 8 bases from J, the junction contained 6 bases not matched to a gene. Looked up from germline, CDR1 is LGHNT and CDR2 is FRNRAP. CDR3 length equals 12 residues. The CDR3 protein is CASGGAGGGYTF. The CDR3 DNA reads TGTGCTAGTGGCGGCGCAGGGGGAGGCTACACCTTC.

The V and J genes are TRBV21-1 and TRBJ1-2; no DNA check was done on the table's D call, TRBD1. TRBV21-1 is given as a pseudogene. The CDR3 contains 16 residues. The CDR3 DNA follows: TGTGCCAGCAGCAATTATCGAGACAGGGGCTACTATGGCTACACCTTC. This translates into CASSNYRDRGYYGYTF.

The chain uses TRBV9 and TRBJ1-2; D is possibly TRBD1 (5 bases). Germline CDR1 SGDLS, CDR2 YYNGEE. The length of the CDR3 is 14 residues. V was shortened by 2 bases and J by 6 bases, with 14 bases between the two germline ends. CDR3 residues: CASSVARQTHGYTF. CDR3 nucleotides: TGTGCCAGCAGCGTGGCTCGACAGACCCATGGCTACACCTTC.

The gene calls are TRBV5-6 and TRBJ1-3; D gene uncertain. V dropped 1 base and J dropped 0 bases, with 8 bases sitting between them. Germline V CDR1 and CDR2: SGHDT, YYEEEE. CDR3 length equals 15 residues. The CDR3 coding sequence is TGTGCCAGCAGCTTGCTGGGGAGCTCTGGAAACACCATATATTTT. Translated, it gives CASSLLGSSGNTIYF.

The V and J genes are TRBV5-5 and TRBJ1-2, with 8 bases fitting TRBD1. The length of the CDR3 is 13 residues. The germline V gene has CDR1 SGHKS and CDR2 YYEKEE (reference sequence). Unmatched junction bases numbered 7, after V lost 4 bases and J lost 8 bases. The CDR3 coding sequence is TGTGCCAGCAGCCAGGGACAGGTAGGAGGCTACACCTTC. It codes for CASSQGQVGGYTF.